These 20 T cell receptor beta chains were all obtained from the same sample, sequenced in a study of blood T cell repertoires in COVID-19. Sequenced by immunoSEQ multiplex PCR; TCRdb stores in-frame clones only, minus some. The sample records some 260,000 clones, around 90% being singletons. The sequenced sample consisted of PBMCs or T cells enriched from blood (not recorded which). Receptors originate from a young woman who had recovered from COVID-19.

The chain has TRBV12-3 or TRBV12-4 and TRBJ1-1; D unresolved. There are 13 residues in the CDR3. V gave up 2 bases and J gave up 8 bases, with 12 bases separating them. CDR3 DNA sequence: TGTGCCAGCAGTTTAATGCGGGGATGGGAAGCTTTCTTT. Amino acid sequence: CASSLMRGWEAFF.

The chain joins TRBV24-1 to TRBJ2-3; 7 bases align to TRBD1. This CDR3 comprises 13 residues. CDR1 and CDR2 (germline): KGHDR, SFDVKD. The V and J ends lost 9 bases and 2 bases, in that order; junction bases with no gene match: 4. The CDR3, as DNA: TGTGCCACCTCCGAGGGGGCCACAGATACGCAGTATTTT. Translated: CATSEGATDTQYF.

The V call is TRBV27, the J call TRBJ1-6; D is perhaps TRBD1 (6 bases). The V end lost 5 bases, the J end lost 0 bases, and 17 bases lay between the germline ends. CDR3 length: 18 amino acids. Germline V gene data show CDR1 as MNHEY and CDR2 as SMNVEV (reference sequence). The CDR3, as DNA: TGTGCCAGCAGTCCCTTCGCAGGGGTGAACTCCTATAATTCACCCCTCCACTTT. It is translated as CASSPFAGVNSYNSPLHF.

V usage is TRBV10-2 and J usage is TRBJ1-1; possibly TRBD1 for D (6 bases). The ends were cut back, 6 bases at V and 1 base at J, with 6 bases in the middle. Germline V lookup: CDR1 WSHSY, CDR2 SAAADI. The CDR3 sequence is 12 residues long. DNA of the CDR3: TGCGCCAGCAGGACAGGGAACACTGAAGCTTTCTTT. Translation: CASRTGNTEAFF.

J is TRBJ1-1 and V is TRBV5-1; 7 bases agree with TRBD1. The V gene's germline CDR1 is SGHRS and CDR2 YFSETQ. This CDR3 has 17 residues. J lost 1 base, V lost 3 bases, and 12 bases had no gene match. The chain's CDR3 is CASSWTGALSWNTEAFF. CDR3 nucleotide sequence: TGCGCCAGCAGCTGGACAGGCGCTTTGTCATGGAACACTGAAGCTTTCTTT.

This clone was detected only once. The gene calls are TRBV5-6 and TRBJ1-2; weak D call: TRBD1 (6 bases). CDR1 SGHDT and CDR2 YYEEEE come from the germline V gene. V was shortened by 0 bases and J by 1 base, with 7 bases between the two germline ends. The length of the CDR3 is 14 residues. CDR3 sequence reads: CASSLVQGNYGYTF. The CDR3 DNA sequence: TGTGCCAGCAGCTTGGTACAGGGTAACTATGGCTACACCTTC.

J is TRBJ1-4 and V is TRBV6-5; 12 bases map to TRBD1. The germline CDR1 and CDR2 sequences are MNHEY and SVGAGI. The CDR3 totals 14 residues. Germline trimming cut 10 bases from V and 8 bases from J; bases unmatched to any gene: 8. The CDR3 loop reads CATARDRGLEKLFF. As DNA, the CDR3 is TGTGCCACCGCCCGGGACAGGGGGCTGGAAAAACTGTTTTTT.

The chain links TRBV7-8 to TRBJ1-2; 8 positions match TRBD1. Trimming at V came to 4 bases and at J to 3 bases, leaving 10 bases not matched to a gene. The CDR3 covers 16 residues. The germline V gene has CDR1 SGHVS and CDR2 FQNEAQ. The CDR3 DNA sequence: TGTGCCAGCAGCTATGACGGACAGGGACCGGACTATGGCTACACCTTC. It codes for CASSYDGQGPDYGYTF.

This sequence joins TRBV24-1 and TRBJ1-2; 9 nucleotides line up with TRBD1. CDR1 and CDR2 from the germline V gene are KGHDR and SFDVKD. The CDR3 is 15 residues long. V was clipped by 4 bases and J by 4 bases; unmatched bases: 6. The CDR3 is CATSDPGQGGYGYTF. The CDR3 coding sequence is TGTGCCACCAGTGACCCGGGACAGGGAGGCTATGGCTACACCTTC.

V and J are TRBV6-5 and TRBJ2-1, with 9 bases lining up with TRBD1. Germline CDR1 reads MNHEY; CDR2 reads SVGAGI. After removal of 5 bases from V and 16 bases from J, the junction contained 6 bases not matched to a gene. The CDR3 length is 11 residues. The CDR3 protein is CASSRRDRVFF. In nucleotides, the CDR3 is TGTGCCAGCAGTAGGCGGGACAGGGTTTTCTTC.

The chain combines TRBV4-1 with TRBJ2-2, with no clear D. The CDR3 is 15 amino acids. Germline V gene data show CDR1 as MGHRA and CDR2 as YSYEKL. Trimming took off 0 bases at V and 2 bases at J, with 7 bases between the two ends. The CDR3: CASSQDDFNTGELFF. The CDR3 coding sequence is TGCGCCAGCAGCCAAGACGACTTCAACACCGGGGAGCTGTTTTTT.

The CDR3 sequence: CASSWEGTYNEQFF. The CDR3 DNA reads TGTGCCAGCAGCTGGGAGGGTACCTACAATGAGCAGTTCTTC. V gene TRBV11-2 combines with J gene TRBJ2-1, with 7 bases that match TRBD2. The CDR3 runs to 14 residues. The V and J ends lost 4 bases and 2 bases, in that order; junction bases with no gene match: 2. CDR1 SGHAT and CDR2 FQNNGV come from the germline V gene.

CDR3 sequence (DNA): TGTGCCAGCAGTGGTGGTAGGGGGACTGAAGCTTTCTTT. Encoded protein: CASSGGRGTEAFF. The chain carries TRBV2 and TRBJ1-1, with D possibly matching TRBD1 (6 bases). This CDR3 region has 13 residues. Per germline, CDR1 SNHLY and CDR2 FYNNEI. V dropped 4 bases and J dropped 5 bases, with 11 bases sitting between them.

The rearrangement joins TRBV9 to TRBJ2-1; TRBD1 matches at 10 bases. Per germline, CDR1 SGDLS and CDR2 YYNGEE. Trimming cost V 0 bases and J 4 bases; bases outside gene matches: 13. The CDR3 runs to 19 residues. The CDR3 sequence is CASSVALMGTGDGYNEQFF. The CDR3 DNA sequence: TGTGCCAGCAGCGTAGCCCTGATGGGGACAGGGGACGGGTACAATGAGCAGTTCTTC.

This clone was recorded once. The rearrangement uses TRBV29-1 and TRBJ2-6; TRBD2 might be the D (5 bases). Germline V CDR1 and CDR2: SQVTM, ANQGSEA. Trimming cost V 3 bases and J 4 bases, with 10 bases left between them. The CDR3 is made up of 14 amino acids. CDR3 in DNA: TGCAGCGTTGAGAGGGCGGAAGGGGCCAACGTCCTGACTTTC. Translation gives CSVERAEGANVLTF. The variable domain in full, with the rest retrieved from reference TRBV29-1 and TRBJ2-6, is SAVISQKPSRDICQRGTSLTIQCQVDSQVTMMFWYRQQPGQSLTLIATANQGSEATYESGFVIDKFPISRPNLTFSTLTVSNMSPEDSSIYLCSVERAEGANVLTFGAGSRLTVL.

J is TRBJ2-2 and V is TRBV7-3, with D tentatively TRBD1 (5 bases). Deletions cut 2 bases from V and 2 bases from J, with 9 bases between. This CDR3 comprises 15 residues. Germline V CDR1 and CDR2: SGHTA, FQGTGA. DNA for the CDR3: TGTGCCAGCAGCTTATCGACAGTAAACACCGGGGAGCTGTTTTTT. Translated, it gives CASSLSTVNTGELFF.

This clone was counted a single time. The chain carries TRBV9 and TRBJ1-1; TRBD1 matches at 7 bases. The CDR3 has 16 amino acids. With 4 bases clipped from V and 4 bases from J, the junction kept 13 bases outside the gene matches. Germline V gives CDR1 SGDLS, CDR2 YYNGEE. CDR3 sequence (DNA): TGTGCCAGCAGCCCCAGGACAGGACGGTCCAGCACTGAAGCTTTCTTT. Residues: CASSPRTGRSSTEAFF.

This clone was counted once. The gene calls are TRBV2 and TRBJ2-4; D not certain. Germline values: CDR1 SNHLY, CDR2 FYNNEI. The V and J ends lost 4 bases and 0 bases respectively, with 13 bases between them. The length of the CDR3 is 16 residues. This CDR3 reads CASSGLLLLAKNIQYF. The DNA of the CDR3 is TGTGCCAGCAGTGGACTTCTTCTACTAGCCAAAAACATTCAGTACTTC.

As to this clone: The sample contains more than one DNA sequence encoding this CDR3. The rearrangement joins TRBV4-1 to TRBJ1-1, with D perhaps TRBD1 (5 bases). Germline values: CDR1 MGHRA, CDR2 YSYEKL. V gave up 4 bases and J gave up 0 bases, with 9 bases separating them. The CDR3 has 14 amino acids. The CDR3 loop reads CASSPTEMNTEAFF. The CDR3 DNA sequence: TGCGCCAGCAGCCCGACAGAGATGAACACTGAAGCTTTCTTT.

This sequence joins TRBV19 and TRBJ2-7; D possibly corresponds to TRBD2 (6 bases). This CDR3 has 15 amino acids. From germline, CDR1 is LNHDA and CDR2 SQIVND (reference sequence). Trimming shortened V by 6 bases and J by 2 bases, and 17 bases separated the two germline ends. CDR3 sequence: CASSWATGTAYEQYF. Written as DNA, the CDR3 is TGTGCCAGTAGCTGGGCCACCGGGACTGCCTACGAGCAGTACTTC.